These 27 T cell receptor beta chains were sequenced from one sample in a study of blood T cell repertoires in COVID-19. The data were produced by immunoSEQ multiplex PCR, yet TCRdb's version contains in-frame clones alone and is incomplete. The data hold about 150,000 clones, with approximately 80% observed a single time. Sample: peripheral blood. The receptors originated from a woman aged 45-65 years with acute or convalescent COVID-19.

The rearrangement links TRBV2 to TRBJ2-3, with 7 bases fitting TRBD1. The CDR3 has 15 amino acids. V trimming: 5 bases; J trimming: 2 bases; junction bases outside the gene matches: 7. Germline values: CDR1 SNHLY, CDR2 FYNNEI. The DNA for the CDR3 is TGTGCCAGCAGTTACGTCGACAGGGACACAGATACGCAGTATTTT. The encoded protein is CASSYVDRDTDTQYF.

This clone has more than one count but fewer than ten. This chain uses TRBV12-3 or TRBV12-4 with TRBJ1-1; D call uncertain. The CDR3 is 12 amino acids. Trimming left V 8 bases short and J 6 bases short, with 13 bases between. This chain's CDR3 is CASLTGLSEAFF. The CDR3, as DNA: TGTGCCAGCCTCACCGGGTTGTCTGAAGCTTTCTTT.

The chain combines TRBV7-2 with TRBJ2-2; D gene ambiguous. CDR3 length: 15 amino acids. V was shortened by 2 bases and J by 4 bases, with 11 bases between the two germline ends. The germline V gene has CDR1 SGHTA and CDR2 FQGNSA. The CDR3 nucleotides are TGTGCCAGCAGCTTAAGCCGATCCGGCACCGGGGAGCTGTTTTTT. Protein product: CASSLSRSGTGELFF.

This clone was seen a handful of times. J is TRBJ2-5 and V is TRBV29-1, with TRBD1 matching 10 bases. J lost 5 bases, V lost 1 base, and 7 bases had no gene match. There are 15 residues in the CDR3. Germline values: CDR1 SQVTM, CDR2 ANQGSEA. The CDR3 spells CSVEGVPGQGETQYF. CDR3 coding DNA: TGCAGCGTTGAAGGGGTTCCGGGACAGGGGGAGACCCAGTACTTC.

The rearrangement uses TRBV18 and TRBJ2-7; TRBD2 matches at 8 bases. Looked up from germline, CDR1 is KGHSH and CDR2 is LQKENI. V lost 3 bases, J lost 6 bases, and 4 bases stayed unmatched. The CDR3 contains 13 residues. CDR3 in DNA: TGTGCCAGCTCACCTGGACTAGCCGTCGAGCAGTACTTC. Translation: CASSPGLAVEQYF.

The chain recombines TRBV5-5 with TRBJ2-7, with unresolved D. The CDR3 sequence is 12 residues long. CDR1 is SGHKS and CDR2 is YYEKEE in the germline V gene (reference sequence). The ends were cut back, 1 base at V and 4 bases at J, with 6 bases in the middle. The CDR3 reads CASSLTQYEQYF. The CDR3 DNA follows: TGTGCCAGCAGCTTGACACAGTACGAGCAGTACTTC.

This sequence joins TRBV19 and TRBJ2-7, with D unclear. Germline assignment: CDR1 LNHDA and CDR2 SQIVND (reference sequence). The CDR3 sequence is 13 residues long. Trimming removed 3 bases at V and 5 bases at J, with 11 bases between. The CDR3, as DNA: TGTGCCAGTAGTATTGGTCTGAGGAACGAGCAGTACTTC. Its protein is CASSIGLRNEQYF.

V usage is TRBV19 and J usage is TRBJ2-4; possible D gene TRBD2, 5 bases. Trimming took off 5 bases at V and 6 bases at J, with 8 bases between the two ends. This CDR3 spans 12 amino acids. Germline V lookup: CDR1 LNHDA, CDR2 SQIVND (reference sequence). CDR3 DNA sequence: TGTGCCAGTAGTCTACGGGGAAACATTCAGTACTTC. As protein: CASSLRGNIQYF.

The J gene is TRBJ1-4, the V gene TRBV5-1, with 8 bases matching TRBD1. V was pared by 4 bases and J by 5 bases, with 4 bases of the junction left unmatched. Germline CDR1 reads SGHRS; CDR2 reads YFSETQ. This CDR3 region has 14 residues. In DNA form, the CDR3 reads TGCGCCAGCAGCGATAGGACAGGGAATGAAAAACTGTTTTTT. Encoded protein: CASSDRTGNEKLFF.

The rearrangement links TRBV6-2 or TRBV6-3 to TRBJ1-5; D remains unclear. Between the trimmed V and J ends, which lost 0 bases and 3 bases, there was a span of 6 bases. CDR3 size: 14 residues. Germline lookup yields CDR1 MNHEY and CDR2 SVGEGT. The CDR3: CASSYSQNNQPQHF. The CDR3 coding sequence is TGTGCCAGCAGTTACTCCCAGAACAATCAGCCCCAGCATTTT.

This clone was counted a single time. V is TRBV9 and J is TRBJ2-7; a weak D match, TRBD1 (6 bases). The CDR3 is 14 residues long. Between the trimmed V and J ends, which lost 6 bases and 2 bases, there was a span of 15 bases. Germline lookup yields CDR1 SGDLS and CDR2 YYNGEE. CDR3 sequence reads: CASTPDSLPYEQYF. The CDR3 region has the DNA TGTGCCAGCACGCCGGACAGCCTGCCCTACGAGCAGTACTTC.

This sequence joins TRBV2 and TRBJ2-5, with 11 bases matching TRBD2. The germline gives CDR1 SNHLY, CDR2 FYNNEI. The CDR3 has 16 residues. The ends lost 6 bases at V and 3 bases at J; junction bases unmatched: 9. The CDR3 reads CASRATLAGGEETQYF. The DNA for the CDR3 is TGTGCCAGCAGAGCTACGCTAGCGGGGGGCGAAGAGACCCAGTACTTC.

The V call is TRBV4-3, the J call TRBJ1-1; D may be TRBD1 (6 bases). V lost 0 bases and J 11 bases, leaving 13 bases between the germline ends. This CDR3 region has 13 residues. Germline V gene lookup returns CDR1 LGHNA and CDR2 YSLEER. CDR3 nucleotides: TGCGCCAGCAGCCAAGATAGGGGGGGGGTGGCTTTCTTT. Translating it yields CASSQDRGGVAFF.

The J gene is TRBJ2-5, the V gene TRBV10-3, with D perhaps TRBD1 (6 bases). With 6 bases removed from V and 5 bases from J, the gap between germline ends came to 13 bases. Per the germline V gene, CDR1 is ENHRY and CDR2 is SYGVKD. The CDR3 is made up of 13 amino acids. The CDR3 reads CAIRPDSLETQYF. DNA of the CDR3: TGTGCCATCAGACCGGACAGTTTGGAGACCCAGTACTTC.

The sample holds a few counts of this clone. This sequence joins TRBV7-5 and TRBJ2-3; TRBD2 is the table's D call, not checked against the DNA. TRBV7-5 is tagged as a pseudogene. This CDR3 is built from 21 residues. The CDR3 DNA reads as TGTGCCAGAAGCTTATATCTCGGACTAGCGGGAGCCGGCCCTAGCACAGATACGCAGTATTTT. Amino acids: CARSLYLGLAGAGPSTDTQYF.

The chain joins TRBV7-9 to TRBJ1-1; possible D gene TRBD1, 6 bases. Germline V gene lookup returns CDR1 SEHNR and CDR2 FQNEAQ (reference sequence). Trimming took 2 bases from V and 4 from J, leaving 20 bases between them. The CDR3 contains 17 residues. The CDR3: CASSLRGTGSGSTEAFF. The CDR3, as DNA: TGTGCCAGCAGCTTAAGGGGGACGGGATCCGGGTCCACTGAAGCTTTCTTT.

The chain has TRBV3-1 (or the pseudogene TRBV3-2) and TRBJ2-7; the D gene is possibly TRBD2 (7 bases). Germline CDR1 LGHDT, CDR2 YNNKEL (reference sequence). Deletions cut 3 bases from V and 2 bases from J, with 14 bases between. CDR3 length: 15 amino acids. The DNA of the CDR3 is TGTGCCAGCAGCCAGGGGGCTAGCGGTCCCTACGAGCAGTACTTC. It is translated as CASSQGASGPYEQYF.

The chain links TRBV5-1 to TRBJ1-5; 7 bases are a match to TRBD1. The germline V gene has CDR1 SGHRS and CDR2 YFSETQ. This CDR3 region has 16 residues. J lost 0 bases, V lost 0 bases, and 3 bases had no gene match. The CDR3 sequence is CASSLGTGDSNQPQHF. The CDR3 nucleotides are TGCGCCAGCAGCTTGGGGACAGGAGATAGCAATCAGCCCCAGCATTTT.

This clone was recorded a few times. This chain links TRBV19 with TRBJ1-1; the D is unclear. The CDR3 length is 14 residues. Between the trimmed V and J ends, which lost 6 bases and 3 bases, there was a span of 14 bases. Germline CDR1 is LNHDA and CDR2 is SQIVND (reference sequence). The CDR3 spells CASRPTRNHTEAFF. Written as DNA, the CDR3 is TGTGCCAGTAGACCGACAAGGAATCACACTGAAGCTTTCTTT.

The chain combines TRBV29-1 with TRBJ1-2; no reliable D call. Per the germline V gene, CDR1 is SQVTM and CDR2 is ANQGSEA. The CDR3 contains 14 residues. Trimming shortened V by 4 bases and J by 2 bases, and 14 bases separated the two germline ends. This CDR3 is CSVGGEALNYGYTF. The CDR3 DNA is TGCAGCGTTGGCGGGGAGGCACTAAACTATGGCTACACCTTC.

The V gene is TRBV27, the J gene TRBJ1-5; D not resolved. The CDR3 loop spans 11 amino acids. Between the trimmed V and J ends, which lost 10 bases and 5 bases, there was a span of 9 bases. Looked up from germline, CDR1 is MNHEY and CDR2 is SMNVEV (reference sequence). CDR3: CATDIDQPQHF. The CDR3 DNA is TGTGCCACCGACATTGATCAGCCCCAGCATTTT.

V is TRBV11-2 and J is TRBJ2-3; 10 bases match TRBD2. The CDR3 has 13 amino acids. V shed 7 bases and J 14 bases; nucleotides not matched to a gene: 12. Germline V lookup: CDR1 SGHAT, CDR2 FQNNGV. In DNA, the CDR3 is TGTGCCAGCAAGACCGGGACTAGCGAACCTGGGTATTTT. It is translated as CASKTGTSEPGYF.

V gene TRBV18 combines with J gene TRBJ2-7; maybe TRBD2 (5 bases). The V end was cut by 0 bases, the J end by 4 bases, with 10 bases between. This CDR3 is 14 amino acids long. Per the germline V gene, CDR1 is KGHSH and CDR2 is LQKENI. Here the CDR3 DNA reads TGTGCCAGCTCACCACCGTCACGGGGATACGAGCAGTACTTC. It specifies CASSPPSRGYEQYF. Full variable domain (outside the CDR3, taken from reference TRBV18 and TRBJ2-7): NAGVMQNPRHLVRRRGQEARLRCSPMKGHSHVYWYRQLPEEGLKFMVYLQKENIIDESGMPKERFSAEFPKEGPSILRIQQVVRGDSAAYFCASSPPSRGYEQYFGPGTRLTVT.

This clone has just a few counts. The V gene is TRBV7-9, the J gene TRBJ1-2; perhaps TRBD1 as D (5 bases). Trimming cost V 5 bases and J 8 bases, with 12 bases left between them. The germline V gene has CDR1 SEHNR and CDR2 FQNEAQ (reference sequence). The CDR3 contains 12 residues. Here the CDR3 reads CASSPPQGGYTF. The CDR3 nucleotides are TGTGCCAGCAGCCCCCCCCAGGGAGGCTACACCTTC.

The rearrangement joins TRBV2 to TRBJ1-3; the D is unclear. The V and J ends lost 7 bases and 0 bases respectively, with 7 bases between them. CDR1 is SNHLY and CDR2 is FYNNEI in the germline V gene. This CDR3 has 13 amino acids. The CDR3: CASTVYSGNTIYF. CDR3 nucleotides: TGTGCCAGCACTGTCTACTCTGGAAACACCATATATTTT. Based on the CDR3 plus reference TRBV2 and TRBJ1-3, the full variable domain is EPEVTQTPSHQVTQMGQEVILRCVPISNHLYFYWYRQILGQKVEFLVSFYNNEISEKSEIFDDQFSVERPDGSNFTLKIRSTKLEDSAMYFCASTVYSGNTIYFGEGSWLTVV.

The chain combines TRBV9 with TRBJ2-2, with D perhaps TRBD1 or TRBD2 (6 bases each). Germline lookup yields CDR1 SGDLS and CDR2 YYNGEE. The CDR3 length is 16 residues. V lost 4 bases and J lost 0, with 13 bases in between. The CDR3 loop is CASSLGGPANTGELFF. The CDR3 DNA follows: TGTGCCAGCAGCCTAGGGGGGCCCGCGAACACCGGGGAGCTGTTTTTT.

The gene calls are TRBV5-1 and TRBJ1-2; possibly TRBD1 for D (6 bases). The CDR3 has 15 amino acids. The germline V gene has CDR1 SGHRS and CDR2 YFSETQ. Trimming removed 0 bases at V and 5 bases at J, with 14 bases between. Written as DNA, the CDR3 is TGCGCCAGCAGCTTGGAGGCCGGACAGCCATATGGCTACACCTTC. Translating it yields CASSLEAGQPYGYTF.